This T cell receptor (beta chain) came from a study of CD8 T cells in ankylosing spondylitis. The CDR3 totals 15 residues. J lost 0 bases, V lost 5 bases, and 3 bases had no gene match. The V gene's germline CDR1 is MDHEN and CDR2 SYDVKM. Of note for this clonotype: Its antigen is still unknown.

General observations from the study: Certain motif variants had earlier been reported in reactive arthritis synovial fluid and blood. Disease-associated clones were CD8+ and fairly uncommon in peripheral blood. Made up of under 10 highly homologous variants, a TCR beta motif appeared characteristic of ankylosing spondylitis blood.

The TCR beta libraries were generated through quantitative 5'-RACE incorporating molecular barcodes. TCRdb reanalysed the 5' RACE reads using MiXCR and keeps one entry per CDR3 protein. This sample has around 140,000 distinct CDR3 sequences, with about an eighth found just once. The clonotype was recovered from a female donor with ankylosing spondylitis or in good health (not recorded which). V usage is TRBV28 and J usage is TRBJ1-4; 7 bases agree with TRBD1. The material sequenced was blood, either unsorted or a sorted T cell fraction (not recorded which). In DNA, the CDR3 is TGTGCCAGCAGTAACCAGGGGGCAACTAATGAAAAACTGTTTTTT. This encodes CASSNQGATNEKLFF.